The 20 T cell receptor beta chains below come from one sample, sequenced in a study of patients and donors after allogeneic stem cell transplantation (dated by TCRdb to about 2020). Libraries were prepared through RT-PCR. The run used a NextSeq 550. TCRdb reran the public reads through fastp at Q25 and MiXCR, keeping productive beta chains. Every CDR3 protein is listed once, alongside the most common genes and DNA of its rows. The sample includes around 240,000 distinct CDR3 sequences, with less than 15% observed a single time. The ten largest account for 11% of the sample. Sequencing input: blood, either unsorted or a sorted T cell fraction (not recorded which). All receptors derive from a human donor who was either an allogeneic HSCT recipient or a stem cell or donor lymphocyte infusion donor (not recorded which). It is not recorded whose cells these are; they may come from a transplant donor.

This clonotype was observed a handful of times. The genes are TRBV18 and TRBJ2-5; 14 nucleotides line up with TRBD2. The CDR3 extends over 16 amino acids. Germline V gene lookup returns CDR1 KGHSH and CDR2 LQKENI. V gave up 6 bases and J gave up 4 bases; unmatched junction bases: 7. The DNA of the CDR3 is TGTGCCAGCTCCCTGACTAGCGGGAGGGCCCGAGAGACCCAGTACTTC. Amino acid sequence: CASSLTSGRARETQYF.

The chain joins TRBV7-3 to TRBJ1-5; 10 bases fit TRBD1. The CDR3 totals 14 residues. J was trimmed by 7 bases and V by 5 bases; bases with no gene match: 5. Germline V lookup: CDR1 SGHTA, CDR2 FQGTGA. The CDR3 loop is CASSSRQGAQPQHF. As DNA, the CDR3 is TGTGCCAGCAGCAGCCGACAGGGGGCCCAGCCCCAGCATTTT.

The CDR3 bases are TGCGCCAGCAGACCCGGACAGGGGGCAGGCAATCAGCCCCAGCATTTT. The encoded protein is CASRPGQGAGNQPQHF. The chain couples TRBV5-1 to TRBJ1-5, with 11 bases that match TRBD1. The CDR3 runs to 16 residues. Germline V gives CDR1 SGHRS, CDR2 YFSETQ. The junction had 6 bases not matched to a gene; V was cut back by 5 bases and J by 2 bases. Filled out from reference TRBV5-1 and TRBJ1-5, the complete variable domain reads KAGVTQTPRYLIKTRGQQVTLSCSPISGHRSVSWYQQTPGQGLQFLFEYFSETQRNKGNFPGRFSGRQFSNSRSEMNVSTLELGDSALYLCASRPGQGAGNQPQHFGDGTRLSIL.

This clonotype was counted only a few times. The chain has TRBV6-5 and TRBJ2-1, with a possible D match to TRBD1 (5 bases). The germline V and J ends were trimmed by 0 bases and 2 bases, with 8 bases remaining between them. Germline CDR1 is MNHEY and CDR2 is SVGAGI. This CDR3 is 15 amino acids long. CDR3 loop: CASSYSLGPYNEQFF. CDR3 bases: TGTGCCAGCAGTTACTCTTTGGGGCCCTACAATGAGCAGTTCTTC.

This clonotype was detected many times. The J gene is TRBJ2-7, the V gene TRBV25-1; 7 bases are a match to TRBD1. From germline, CDR1 is MGHDK and CDR2 SYGVNS. The trim removed 4 bases at V and 1 base at J, leaving 4 bases unmatched. This CDR3 contains 14 residues. The CDR3 bases are TGTGCCAGCAGTGGGACAGGCGGATCCTACGAGCAGTACTTC. Its translation: CASSGTGGSYEQYF.

This clonotype was seen many times. The V call is TRBV9, the J call TRBJ2-7; perhaps TRBD2 as D (7 bases). V lost 3 bases and J lost 3, with 13 bases in between. This CDR3 spans 14 amino acids. Per germline, CDR1 SGDLS and CDR2 YYNGEE. CDR3 DNA sequence: TGTGCCAGCAGCGAGCGGGACACCTACTACGAGCAGTACTTC. It encodes CASSERDTYYEQYF.

The V call is TRBV20-1, the J call TRBJ1-1, with D possibly being TRBD1 (5 bases). Germline CDR1 is DFQATT and CDR2 is SNEGSKA (reference sequence). Trimming cost V 5 bases and J 4 bases, with 17 bases left between them. The CDR3 extends over 14 amino acids. The CDR3 DNA reads TGCAGTGCTCTGGGACCTCAAAGGGGCACTGAAGCTTTCTTT. This sequence encodes CSALGPQRGTEAFF.

V and J are TRBV5-1 and TRBJ2-2, with D perhaps TRBD2 (6 bases). The CDR3 sequence is 15 residues long. Trimming removed 4 bases at V and 6 bases at J, with 16 bases between. Germline V gene lookup returns CDR1 SGHRS and CDR2 YFSETQ. As DNA, the CDR3 is TGCGCCAGCAGCCCCCGGGGGAATAAGCCCGGGGAGCTGTTTTTT. It is translated as CASSPRGNKPGELFF.

This clonotype was seen more than once but under ten times. The V gene is TRBV6-1, the J gene TRBJ2-7; the D gene is possibly TRBD2 (6 bases). Between the trimmed V and J ends, which lost 6 bases and 5 bases, there was a span of 17 bases. CDR1 is MNHNS and CDR2 is SASEGT in the germline V gene. The CDR3 spans 14 residues. The CDR3 DNA reads as TGTGCCAGCAGGCCCCAAATGAGGAGGGACGAGCAGTACTTC. Amino acids: CASRPQMRRDEQYF.

The V and J genes are TRBV20-1 and TRBJ2-3, with TRBD2 matching over 9 bases. J gave up 4 bases and V 0 bases, and 8 bases lay outside the gene matches. Germline V gives CDR1 DFQATT, CDR2 SNEGSKA (reference sequence). This CDR3 comprises 16 residues. CDR3 nucleotides: TGCAGTGCTAGAGATTCGGCTAGCGGGGTGGCAGATACGCAGTATTTT. Protein product: CSARDSASGVADTQYF.

This clonotype has only a few counts. The chain couples TRBV7-3 to TRBJ2-3, with 8 bases aligning to TRBD1. Per the germline V gene, CDR1 is SGHTA and CDR2 is FQGTGA. Losses at the gene ends were 3 bases for V and 4 bases for J; bases not matched to a gene: 9. The CDR3 spans 16 residues. This chain's CDR3 is CASSLTPDREADTQYF. The CDR3, as DNA: TGTGCCAGCAGCTTGACCCCGGACAGGGAGGCAGATACGCAGTATTTT.

This clonotype was recorded a few times. This chain links TRBV29-1 with TRBJ1-6; D might be TRBD1 (5 bases). The CDR3 spans 14 residues. Germline CDR1 SQVTM, CDR2 ANQGSEA. Trimming took 5 bases from V and 6 from J, leaving 14 bases between them. The CDR3: CSVSGQGPNSPLHF. The CDR3 nucleotides are TGCAGCGTTTCCGGACAAGGTCCTAATTCACCCCTCCACTTT.

The rearrangement uses TRBV27 and TRBJ2-7; 9 bases map to TRBD2. The CDR3 has 15 residues. Losses at the gene ends were 2 bases for V and 4 bases for J; bases not matched to a gene: 6. Germline V CDR1 and CDR2: MNHEY, SMNVEV (reference sequence). The CDR3 DNA is TGTGCCAGCAGTTTAGGGACTAGCCATGGGTACGAGCAGTACTTC. Translating it yields CASSLGTSHGYEQYF.

The gene calls are TRBV4-3 and TRBJ2-7, with no clear D. This CDR3 is 14 amino acids long. Germline V CDR1 and CDR2: LGHNA, YSLEER. The germline V and J ends were trimmed by 1 base and 7 bases, with 14 bases remaining between them. The CDR3 spells CASSQGGASAEQYF. The CDR3 DNA sequence: TGCGCCAGCAGCCAAGGCGGCGCCTCTGCGGAGCAGTACTTC.

This clonotype was counted many times. The chain carries TRBV24-1 and TRBJ2-3; either TRBD1 or TRBD2 may supply D (5 bases each). The V gene's germline CDR1 is KGHDR and CDR2 SFDVKD. The CDR3 is made up of 13 amino acids. Trimming left V 5 bases short and J 7 bases short, with 12 bases between. The CDR3, as DNA: TGTGCCACCAGTGGGGACCGTGTTTATACGCAGTATTTT. Protein product: CATSGDRVYTQYF.

This clonotype was detected a few times. The chain uses TRBV7-2 and TRBJ1-1; D gene uncertain. V lost 3 bases and J lost 11, with 16 bases in between. Germline lookup yields CDR1 SGHTA and CDR2 FQGNSA. This CDR3 comprises 13 residues. CDR3 nucleotides: TGTGCCAGCAGCTTTGATAGTGGTGTCGGCGCTTTCTTT. Encoded protein: CASSFDSGVGAFF.

This clonotype was recorded at least ten times. The rearrangement links TRBV9 to TRBJ2-7; 8 bases fit TRBD1. V shed 4 bases, J shed 5 bases, and the junction held 8 bases outside the gene matches. The CDR3 length is 14 residues. Germline CDR1 is SGDLS and CDR2 is YYNGEE. CDR3 protein: CASSTRTGWDEQYF. CDR3 DNA: TGTGCCAGCAGCACGAGGACAGGGTGGGACGAGCAGTACTTC.

The V and J genes are TRBV11-2 and TRBJ2-1, with D unclear. In germline, CDR1 is SGHAT, CDR2 FQNNGV. The V end lost 5 bases, the J end lost 5 bases, and 16 bases lay between the germline ends. This CDR3 contains 15 residues. The CDR3 DNA follows: TGTGCCAGCAGCCACCTCCCCCGCGTAAACAATGAGCAGTTCTTC. This codes for CASSHLPRVNNEQFF. Combining the CDR3 with reference TRBV11-2 and TRBJ2-1 gives the whole variable domain EAGVAQSPRYKIIEKRQSVAFWCNPISGHATLYWYQQILGQGPKLLIQFQNNGVVDDSQLPKDRFSAERLKGVDSTLKIQPAKLEDSAVYLCASSHLPRVNNEQFFGPGTRLTVL.

V usage is TRBV5-1 and J usage is TRBJ2-3, with D uncertain. The ends were cut back, 8 bases at V and 0 bases at J, with 19 bases in the middle. The CDR3 has 16 residues. In germline, CDR1 is SGHRS, CDR2 YFSETQ. The CDR3 reads CARIPVTPSSTDTQYF. As DNA, the CDR3 is TGCGCCAGGATTCCTGTCACGCCTTCTAGCACAGATACGCAGTATTTT.

This chain uses TRBV6-1 with TRBJ2-3; 10 positions match TRBD1. The length of the CDR3 is 15 residues. The ends lost 6 bases at V and 2 bases at J; junction bases unmatched: 5. In germline, CDR1 is MNHNS, CDR2 SASEGT. The CDR3 here is CASSQGQGVTDTQYF. In DNA form, the CDR3 reads TGTGCCAGCAGCCAAGGACAGGGGGTCACAGATACGCAGTATTTT.